These T cell receptor beta chains were read from a single sample in a study of blood T cell repertoires in COVID-19. Using immunoSEQ multiplex PCR, the repertoire was profiled, and TCRdb retains in-frame clones only, with some absent. The table has around 60,000 clones, about three quarters seen once. Source material: peripheral blood. These receptor sequences come from a man aged 30 to 39 with COVID-19, enrolled during active disease. CDR3s include the opening cysteine and the closing phenylalanine or tryptophan. D genes are given only for firm matches. Clone sizes are given selectively: once, few, many, or a class where the clone is expanded.

d_call,j_call,v_call,cdr3_length,clone_size,cdr3_nt,cdr3_aa
NA,TRBJ1-6,TRBV19,16,NA,TGTGCCAGTAGTATCTACACGAGTGACATGAATTCACCCCTCCACTTT,CASSIYTSDMNSPLHF
NA,TRBJ2-2,TRBV19,11,once,TGTGCCAGTAATCAAATGGGGGAGCTGTTTTTT,CASNQMGELFF
TRBD1,TRBJ2-3,TRBV28,17,NA,TGTGCCAGCAGTGGGAACCCCGGGACAGGGGACACAGATACGCAGTATTTT,CASSGNPGTGDTDTQYF
TRBD1,TRBJ1-4,TRBV7-3,15,NA,TGTGCCAGCAGCCCGGGACAGGGGGCAGGTGAAAAACTGTTTTTT,CASSPGQGAGEKLFF
TRBD1,TRBJ1-1,TRBV11-2,15,NA,TGTGCCAGCAGCGCACTCCGGGACAGGCTCCCTGAAGCTTTCTTT,CASSALRDRLPEAFF
TRBD2,TRBJ2-7,TRBV5-1,15,NA,TGCGCCAGCAGCTTGGGGTCTAGCGGGATCTACGAGCAGTACTTC,CASSLGSSGIYEQYF
TRBD2,TRBJ2-7,TRBV5-6,15,NA,TGTGCCAGCAGCTTGGGTACCGGGAGGGTCAACGAGCAGTACTTC,CASSLGTGRVNEQYF
NA,TRBJ1-2,TRBV12-3/TRBV12-4,13,NA,TGTGCCAGCAGTCTAACAGTCGGCTATGGCTACACCTTC,CASSLTVGYGYTF
NA,TRBJ1-5,TRBV7-2,15,NA,TGTGCCAGCAGCTTCGGGTCGAACAGCAATCAGCCCCAGCATTTT,CASSFGSNSNQPQHF
NA,TRBJ1-5,TRBV4-2,18,few,TGTGCCAGCAGCCAAGTTGCTCAAGGGGCGAGCCCCAATCAGCCCCAGCATTTT,CASSQVAQGASPNQPQHF
NA,TRBJ1-5,TRBV30,18,NA,TGTGCCTGGAGTCCGCATGGGTACGGCGGATATAGCAATCAGCCCCAGCATTTT,CAWSPHGYGGYSNQPQHF
TRBD1,TRBJ2-1,TRBV6-5,15,NA,TGTGCCAGCAGCCTCCGGGACAGGTCCTACAATGAGCAGTTCTTC,CASSLRDRSYNEQFF
NA,TRBJ2-3,TRBV27,14,NA,TGTGCCAGCAGCCCATCCAGGGGCACAGATACGCAGTATTTT,CASSPSRGTDTQYF
TRBD2,TRBJ2-7,TRBV27,14,NA,TGTGCCAGCAGTCGGACTAGCGGGATTTACGAGCAGTACTTC,CASSRTSGIYEQYF
TRBD2,TRBJ2-2,TRBV30,14,NA,TGTGCCTGGAGGGTAGCGGGAGGTCGCGGGGAGCTGTTTTTT,CAWRVAGGRGELFF
TRBD2,TRBJ2-7,TRBV5-6,15,NA,TGTGCCAGCAGCGCGGGACTAGCGGCCGCCTACGAGCAGTACTTC,CASSAGLAAAYEQYF
TRBD2,TRBJ2-1,TRBV18,15,NA,TGTGCCAGCTCCCGGGGAGCGGGGGCGGACAATGAGCAGTTCTTC,CASSRGAGADNEQFF
TRBD1,TRBJ2-1,TRBV6-1,22,NA,TGTGCCAGCAGTGAAGTTGGTAGATGGGGACAGGGGCCGAAAACCTCCTACAATGAGCAGTTCTTC,CASSEVGRWGQGPKTSYNEQFF
NA,TRBJ2-4,TRBV3-1/TRBV3-2,13,NA,TGTGCCAGCACTGCAGGAGGCAAAAACATTCAGTACTTC,CASTAGGKNIQYF
TRBD1,TRBJ1-1,TRBV28,15,NA,TGTGCCAGCAGTAGCCGACAGGGTCTGAACACTGAAGCTTTCTTT,CASSSRQGLNTEAFF
TRBD1,TRBJ1-5,TRBV5-1,15,once,TGCGCCAGCAGCTTGACAGGGGATCAGTATCAGCCCCAGCATTTT,CASSLTGDQYQPQHF
NA,TRBJ2-7,TRBV5-1,16,NA,TGCGCCAGCAGCTTGGCCATAACAGTCCACAATTACGAGCAGTACTTC,CASSLAITVHNYEQYF
NA,TRBJ2-1,TRBV3-1/TRBV3-2,14,NA,TGTGCCAGCAGCTACGTTACACCGAACAATGAGCAGTTCTTC,CASSYVTPNNEQFF
NA,TRBJ1-2,TRBV18,13,few,TGTGCCAGCTCACACGACAAGGACTATGGCTACACCTTC,CASSHDKDYGYTF
TRBD2,TRBJ2-1,TRBV9,15,NA,TGTGCCAGCAGCCCTCGGGACTATGCCTACAATGAGCAGTTCTTC,CASSPRDYAYNEQFF
TRBD2,TRBJ2-5,TRBV3-1/TRBV3-2,15,few,TGTGCCAGCAGCCAACCTAGCGGGGGGGCAGAGACCCAGTACTTC,CASSQPSGGAETQYF
NA,TRBJ1-4,TRBV6-5,11,NA,TGTGCCAGCAGGTTACTAGAAAAACTGTTTTTT,CASRLLEKLFF
NA,TRBJ2-1,TRBV28,12,NA,TGTGCCAGCAGTGCCTCTATGAATGAGCAGTTCTTC,CASSASMNEQFF
TRBD1,TRBJ2-1,TRBV7-6,15,NA,TGTGCCAGCAGCCTCCGGACAGGGGGAGGCAATGAGCAGTTCTTC,CASSLRTGGGNEQFF
NA,TRBJ2-5,TRBV6-2/TRBV6-3,12,NA,TGTGCCAGCAGTACCCCAGAAGAGACCCAGTACTTC,CASSTPEETQYF
TRBD1,TRBJ2-3,TRBV27,16,NA,TGTGCCAGCAGTAGATGGGGGACAGGGGGTGCAGATACGCAGTATTTT,CASSRWGTGGADTQYF
TRBD1,TRBJ1-2,TRBV30,15,NA,TGTGCCTGGAGTGTACTGTCCGGGACAGGGGATGGCTACACCTTC,CAWSVLSGTGDGYTF
NA,TRBJ1-1,TRBV12-3/TRBV12-4,13,once,TGTGCCAGCACCTCCTGGGAGGCAGCCAAAGCTTTCTTT,CASTSWEAAKAFF
NA,TRBJ2-1,TRBV5-4,12,NA,TGTGCCAGCCGAGAAGGGGTCAATGAGCAGTTCTTC,CASREGVNEQFF
TRBD2,TRBJ2-3,TRBV9,16,NA,TGTGCCAGCAGCGCTCTACTAGCGGGAGTTCCAGATACGCAGTATTTT,CASSALLAGVPDTQYF
TRBD1,TRBJ2-5,TRBV9,15,NA,TGTGCCAGCAGCGACGGGACAGGGGGCGGAGAGACCCAGTACTTC,CASSDGTGGGETQYF
NA,TRBJ2-3,TRBV4-2,14,NA,TGTGCCAGCAGCCGGGGGTCGGAGGGGGATACGCAGTATTTT,CASSRGSEGDTQYF
NA,TRBJ2-7,TRBV6-5,15,NA,TGTGCCAGCAGTTTGGCAGGTGACAGCTCCTACGAGCAGTACTTC,CASSLAGDSSYEQYF
NA,TRBJ1-2,TRBV28,13,NA,TGTGCCAGCAGTTCCCCGGCCAGGGATGGCTACACCTTC,CASSSPARDGYTF
TRBD2,TRBJ2-1,TRBV5-1,16,NA,TGCGCCAGCAGCTTGGGTACTAGCGAGACCTACAATGAGCAGTTCTTC,CASSLGTSETYNEQFF
NA,TRBJ2-7,TRBV7-9,13,NA,TGTGCCAGCAGCTCCGCGGAGAGGGACGAGCAGTACTTC,CASSSAERDEQYF
NA,TRBJ1-5,TRBV5-1,15,NA,TGCGCCAGCAGCTTCACGGGGGATAGCAATCAGCCCCAGCATTTT,CASSFTGDSNQPQHF
NA,TRBJ1-1,TRBV20-1,9,NA,TGCAGTGCACAGGCTGAAGCTTTCTTT,CSAQAEAFF
TRBD2,TRBJ2-2,TRBV7-8,16,NA,TGTGCCAGCAGCGTGACTTCGCGGGGGGGGCACGGGGAGCTGTTTTTT,CASSVTSRGGHGELFF
NA,TRBJ2-7,TRBV3-1/TRBV3-2,11,once,TGTGCCAGCAGCCAAAGCCACGAGCAGTACTTC,CASSQSHEQYF
TRBD2,TRBJ2-2,TRBV5-1,14,NA,TGCGCCAGCAGCTTGGCTAGCGGGCCCGGGGAGCTGTTTTTT,CASSLASGPGELFF
NA,TRBJ1-1,TRBV18,16,NA,TGTGCCAGCTCACCACCGGCGGGGGGCGCGCACACTGAAGCTTTCTTT,CASSPPAGGAHTEAFF
TRBD1,TRBJ1-1,TRBV9,15,NA,TGTGCCAGCAGCAACGGACAGGGGGCCGGCACTGAAGCTTTCTTT,CASSNGQGAGTEAFF
TRBD1,TRBJ2-7,TRBV3-1/TRBV3-2,15,NA,TGTGCCAGCAGCCATACGGGACAGGGTGTCTACGAGCAGTACTTC,CASSHTGQGVYEQYF
NA,TRBJ1-1,TRBV29-1,14,NA,TGCAGCGTTGAAGATGGCACCGCGAACACTGAAGCTTTCTTT,CSVEDGTANTEAFF
NA,TRBJ1-1,TRBV4-1,16,NA,TGCGCCAGCAGCCAAGTTGCGCAGGGCCGGCGGAGTGAAGCTTTCTTT,CASSQVAQGRRSEAFF
NA,TRBJ1-1,TRBV27,15,NA,TGTGCCAGCAGTTTATACGGAGGTGGTAACACTGAAGCTTTCTTT,CASSLYGGGNTEAFF
NA,TRBJ2-6,TRBV18,16,NA,TGTGCCAGCTCACCATGGGAGGGGGATGGGGCCAACGTCCTGACTTTC,CASSPWEGDGANVLTF
TRBD1,TRBJ2-7,TRBV30,14,NA,TGTGCCTGGAGTGCGGGACAGCCCTCCTACGAGCAGTACTTC,CAWSAGQPSYEQYF
NA,TRBJ2-5,TRBV10-3,15,NA,TGTGCCACCCAAATTACCGGGACTCTACAAGAGACCCAGTACTTC,CATQITGTLQETQYF
TRBD2,TRBJ2-7,TRBV6-5,15,NA,TGTGCCAGCAGTTACTCCCAAAGGACTAGCTACGAGCAGTACTTC,CASSYSQRTSYEQYF
TRBD1,TRBJ1-2,TRBV4-1,14,NA,TGCGCCAGCAGCCAGCAGGGGGCTAACTATGGCTACACCTTC,CASSQQGANYGYTF
NA,TRBJ1-2,TRBV28,13,NA,TGTGCCAGCAATTCCCAGGGGAACTATGGCTACACCTTC,CASNSQGNYGYTF